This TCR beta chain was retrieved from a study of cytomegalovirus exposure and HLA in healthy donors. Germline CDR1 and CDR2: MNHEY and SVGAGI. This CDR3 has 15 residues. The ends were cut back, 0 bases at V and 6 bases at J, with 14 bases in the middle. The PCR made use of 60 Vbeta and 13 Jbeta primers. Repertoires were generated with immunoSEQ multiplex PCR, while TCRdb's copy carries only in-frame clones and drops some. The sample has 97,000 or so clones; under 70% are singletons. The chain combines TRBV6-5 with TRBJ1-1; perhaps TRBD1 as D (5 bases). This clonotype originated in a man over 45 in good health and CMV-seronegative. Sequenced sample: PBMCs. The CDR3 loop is CASSYSYGQDSEAFF. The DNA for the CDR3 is TGTGCCAGCAGTTACTCTTATGGACAAGATTCTGAAGCTTTCTTT.